This entry describes one TCR beta chain. Its antigen is unknown. No base qualities exist here, and no much larger clone lies one base off it. V is pruned by 4 bases and J by 8 bases, leaving 6 bases of the junction without a gene match. CDR1 and CDR2 are drawn from the germline V gene (reference sequence): SEHNR, FQNEAQ. The cysteine opens and the phenylalanine closes a CDR3 of 13 amino acids. Only the CDR3 portion is preserved as DNA: 39 bases, with reading frame beginning at the first base. The sample comes from a study of PD-1 blockade in mismatch repair-deficient tumors (dated by TCRdb to 2016 to 2017). Regarding the complete study: The trial enrolled 86 consecutive patients with approximately twelve mismatch repair-deficient cancer types between late 2013 and late 2016, all previously treated and progressing. Deep sequencing of TCR CDR3 regions was used to track tumor-associated T cell clones in peripheral blood of patients responding to PD-1 blockade.

The protocol used for the library was the immunoSEQ multiplex PCR assay. The table was pulled from immuneACCESS by TCRdb, which kept in-frame rearrangements only. Such tables lose some clones; where checked, under half of the loss comes from unresolved V genes, and the rest has no known cause. The sample contains around 130,000 clones, around nine tenths of them found a single time. Roughly 10% of the sample is held by the ten biggest clonotypes. Broader findings and caveats from the paper: Clones residing in the tumor, which were often undetectable in blood before treatment, expanded quickly after pembrolizumab and then contracted, generally before radiologic responses.

Mismatch repair deficiency was established in every enrolled patient by polymerase chain reaction or immunohistochemistry. A few patients who responded to pembrolizumab therapy underwent TCR sequencing. In the phase II trial, pembrolizumab PD-1 blockade was tested prospectively in advanced mismatch repair-deficient cancers, no matter which tissue of origin the cancers came from. Peripheral blood T cell samples were collected serially, before PD-1 blockade began and at several time points afterward. Blood sampling time points were reported as weeks after the first dose of pembrolizumab. This sequence uses TRBV7-9 and TRBJ1-2, with 8 middle bases fitting TRBD1. Sequencing used peripheral blood, obtained 72 weeks after starting pembrolizumab. The sequence was obtained from an adult with mismatch repair-deficient cancer. The DNA sequence is TGTGCCAGCAGCTCGGACAGGGCGAAAGGCTACACCTTC. This encodes CASSSDRAKGYTF.